This T cell receptor (beta chain) was retrieved from a study of T cell responses to AZD1222 COVID-19 vaccine. General study points: Most donors were white British, females outnumbered males, and clonal diversity was possibly underestimated.

The protocol was immunoSEQ multiplex PCR, while the TCRdb copy is restricted to in-frame clones and leaves out a portion. Here the sample spans approximately 120,000 clones, about 88% being singletons. For this clone: The antigen is unknown.

CDR3 length: 14 residues. Germline loops: CDR1 SGDLS, CDR2 YYNGEE. Trimming stripped 0 bases from V and 2 bases from J, with 8 bases between. V is TRBV9 and J is TRBJ1-2; D uncertain. The TCR originated in an adult who received the AZD1222 COVID-19 vaccine. This sample comprised peripheral blood, obtained 28 days after the second AZD1222 dose. The CDR3 bases are TGTGCCAGCAGCGTAGGGGAACAGAACTATGGCTACACCTTC. Translation gives CASSVGEQNYGYTF.